This T cell receptor beta chain came from a study of blood T cell repertoires in COVID-19. Overall study context: Acute-phase and convalescent COVID-19 samples originated in the United States, Italy and Spain.

Two consecutive negative NP/OP PCR tests, clearance, or resolved symptoms defined Cohort 3 recovery. Sequencing used immunoSEQ multiplex PCR; TCRdb keeps in-frame clones, though not all of them. The repertoire has some 200,000 clones, roughly 87% of them found once; the top ten carry about 2.3%. The sequence derives from a woman in her twenties or thirties who had recovered from COVID-19. Sequenced: PBMCs or T cells enriched from blood (not recorded which).

Here the CDR3 reads CASSPTRDTNEQFF. The CDR3, as DNA: TGTGCCAGCAGCCCAACTCGGGACACCAATGAGCAGTTCTTC. The chain couples TRBV5-8 to TRBJ2-1; maybe TRBD1 (6 bases). Germline CDR1 SGHTS, CDR2 YDEGEE. The CDR3 length is 14 residues. V dropped 4 bases and J dropped 6 bases, with 14 bases sitting between them.